Each of the 15 T cell receptor beta chains below was sequenced from the same sample in a study of liver allograft versus peripheral blood T cells. Study-wide background: The authors compared T cell receptor repertoires in transplanted livers with recipients' peripheral blood repertoires.

TCRdb passed the reads through MiXCR, listing each CDR3 protein once. The table shows some 9,200 distinct CDR3 sequences, with about 25% occurring only once. All receptors derive from a human patient who had a liver transplant. Some T cells may trace back to the graft donor.

This clonotype is deemed medium-sized. The chain uses TRBV5-4 and TRBJ2-1; D possibly matches TRBD1 or TRBD2 (6 bases each). Germline loops: CDR1 SGHNT, CDR2 YYREEE (reference sequence). V dropped 3 bases and J dropped 7 bases, with 26 bases sitting between them. The CDR3 totals 18 residues. CDR3 in amino acids: CASSSGQSSPGLTNEQFF. The CDR3 nucleotides read TGTGCCAGCAGCTCCGGACAGTCCTCTCCGGGACTCACGAATGAGCAGTTCTTC. The variable domain in full, completed from reference TRBV5-4 and TRBJ2-1, reads ETGVTQSPTHLIKTRGQQVTLRCSSQSGHNTVSWYQQALGQGPQFIFQYYREEENGRGNFPPRFSGLQFPNYSSELNVNALELDDSALYLCASSSGQSSPGLTNEQFFGPGTRLTVL.

By proportion, this clonotype is large. The chain uses TRBV6-1 and TRBJ2-1, with a tentative D call TRBD2 (7 bases). The CDR3 extends over 15 amino acids. The germline gives CDR1 MNHNS, CDR2 SASEGT. The V end was cut by 6 bases, the J end by 5 bases, with 17 bases between. CDR3 sequence: CASRGGGDYHNEQFF. The CDR3 nucleotides are TGTGCCAGCAGAGGGGGGGGGGACTACCACAATGAGCAGTTCTTC.

This clonotype occurred once. The chain joins TRBV18 to TRBJ2-2; 7 bases align to TRBD2. The CDR3 runs to 17 residues. V lost 3 bases and J lost 6; bases outside the gene matches: 13. Germline CDR1 KGHSH, CDR2 LQKENI. CDR3 coding DNA: TGTGCCAGCTCACCGCGAGGGGCGGGAGTGAAGGCCGGGGAGCTGTTTTTT. Its protein is CASSPRGAGVKAGELFF.

The chain joins TRBV18 to TRBJ1-2; no definite D call. Deletions cut 3 bases from V and 1 base from J, with 12 bases between. CDR3 length: 15 residues. The germline gives CDR1 KGHSH, CDR2 LQKENI. For the CDR3, the DNA is TGTGCCAGCTCACCCTTGGACCGGGATAACTATGGCTACACCTTC. Translation gives CASSPLDRDNYGYTF.

This clonotype has ten or more counts. This chain uses TRBV6-1 with TRBJ2-3; unclear D gene. This CDR3 is 12 amino acids long. Germline loops: CDR1 MNHNS, CDR2 SASEGT. V gave up 8 bases and J gave up 1 base, with 7 bases separating them. The CDR3 loop is CASAERTDTQYF. CDR3 nucleotides: TGTGCCAGCGCCGAGCGCACAGATACGCAGTATTTT.

This clonotype showed up many times. V usage is TRBV28 and J usage is TRBJ1-2; D ambiguous. The V gene's germline CDR1 is MDHEN and CDR2 SYDVKM. The CDR3 is 15 residues long. The V gene lost 3 bases and the J gene lost 0 bases, with 11 bases spanning the gap. In DNA form, the CDR3 reads TGTGCCAGCAGTTTTTCAGCTAGCTCTAACTATGGCTACACCTTC. Amino acids: CASSFSASSNYGYTF.

This clonotype was counted between two and nine times. This rearrangement joins TRBV12-3 or TRBV12-4 to TRBJ2-2; TRBD2 matches at 9 bases. The CDR3 consists of 13 residues. Unmatched junction bases numbered 7, after V lost 10 bases and J lost 7 bases. In nucleotides, the CDR3 is TGTGCCATCCGCGGGGGGGCCGGCGGGGAGCTGTTTTTT. Its translation is CAIRGGAGGELFF.

In this sample, this clonotype is medium-sized. V gene TRBV19 combines with J gene TRBJ1-4; TRBD1 might be the D (6 bases). V was pared by 3 bases and J by 4 bases, with 9 bases between. The length of the CDR3 is 14 residues. CDR1 and CDR2 from the germline V gene are LNHDA and SQIVND (reference sequence). The CDR3 nucleotides are TGTGCCAGTAGTATTTGGACAGTTAATGAAAAACTGTTTTTT. This sequence encodes CASSIWTVNEKLFF. The whole variable domain, remainder taken from reference TRBV19 and TRBJ1-4, is DGGITQSPKYLFRKEGQNVTLSCEQNLNHDAMYWYRQDPGQGLRLIYYSQIVNDFQKGDIAEGYSVSREKKESFPLTVTSAQKNPTAFYLCASSIWTVNEKLFFGSGTQLSVL.

V gene TRBV2 combines with J gene TRBJ1-2, with 7 positions matching TRBD1. CDR1 SNHLY and CDR2 FYNNEI come from the germline V gene. This CDR3 has 13 amino acids. Germline trimming cut 9 bases from V and 3 bases from J; bases unmatched to any gene: 7. The CDR3, as DNA: TGTGCCAGTAACGACAGGGACCACTATGGCTACACCTTC. Residues: CASNDRDHYGYTF.

This clonotype is large (0.1 to 1%). The chain uses TRBV29-1 and TRBJ1-6, with 8 positions matching TRBD1. The trim removed 4 bases at V and 7 bases at J, leaving 3 bases unmatched. The CDR3 spans 13 residues. CDR1 is SQVTM, CDR2 ANQGSEA, per germline. The CDR3 spells CSVGTGMNSPLHF. CDR3 DNA sequence: TGCAGCGTTGGGACAGGGATGAATTCACCCCTCCACTTT.

This clonotype was recorded many times. This chain joins TRBV28 and TRBJ2-3; D might be TRBD1 (6 bases). CDR1 and CDR2 (germline): MDHEN, SYDVKM. The CDR3 is made up of 16 amino acids. Trimming shortened V by 3 bases and J by 0 bases, and 13 bases separated the two germline ends. Written as DNA, the CDR3 is TGTGCCAGCAGTTTTTGGACAGCTACTAGCACAGATACGCAGTATTTT. This gives the protein CASSFWTATSTDTQYF.

This clonotype is medium-sized (0.01 to 0.1%) in the sample. The chain links TRBV19 to TRBJ1-3, with 7 nucleotides matching TRBD1. This CDR3 has 17 amino acids. CDR1 is LNHDA, CDR2 SQIVND, per germline (reference sequence). The V and J ends lost 4 bases and 0 bases, in that order; junction bases with no gene match: 9. The CDR3 loop is CASSTGPGQSSGNTIYF. The CDR3 DNA reads as TGTGCCAGTAGTACCGGTCCGGGACAGAGCTCTGGAAACACCATATATTTT.

The chain has TRBV3-1 and TRBJ1-5; D is unclear. The CDR3 sequence is 13 residues long. CDR1 and CDR2 from the germline V gene are LGHDT and YNNKEL (reference sequence). The V gene lost 0 bases and the J gene lost 3 bases, with 3 bases spanning the gap. The CDR3 bases are TGTGCCAGCAGCCAAGAGGTCAATCAGCCCCAGCATTTT. Its protein product is CASSQEVNQPQHF. Variable domain in full (rest from reference TRBV3-1 and TRBJ1-5): DTAVSQTPKYLVTQMGNDKSIKCEQNLGHDTMYWYKQDSKKFLKIMFSYNNKELIINETVPNRFSPKSPDKAHLNLHINSLELGDSAVYFCASSQEVNQPQHFGDGTRLSIL.

By sample share, this clonotype is medium-sized. CDR3 coding DNA: TGCAGCGTCGACATGAACACCGGGGAGCTGTTTTTT. This translates into CSVDMNTGELFF. The rearrangement uses TRBV29-1 and TRBJ2-2, with D uncertain. Per germline, CDR1 SQVTM and CDR2 ANQGSEA. This CDR3 contains 12 residues. The V end was cut by 6 bases, the J end by 1 base, with 6 bases between.

This clonotype qualifies as medium-sized. V gene TRBV5-6 combines with J gene TRBJ1-3; TRBD1 matches at 7 bases. Germline CDR1 reads SGHDT; CDR2 reads YYEEEE. The ends lost 3 bases at V and 3 bases at J; junction bases unmatched: 9. There are 16 residues in the CDR3. The CDR3 DNA reads TGTGCCAGCAGCTATGGACAGGCCGTGGTTGGAAACACCATATATTTT. Residues: CASSYGQAVVGNTIYF. The entire variable domain, with the rest obtained from reference TRBV5-6 and TRBJ1-3, is as follows: DAGVTQSPTHLIKTRGQQVTLRCSPKSGHDTVSWYQQALGQGPQFIFQYYEEEERQRGNFPDRFSGHQFPNYSSELNVNALLLGDSALYLCASSYGQAVVGNTIYFGEGSWLTVV.